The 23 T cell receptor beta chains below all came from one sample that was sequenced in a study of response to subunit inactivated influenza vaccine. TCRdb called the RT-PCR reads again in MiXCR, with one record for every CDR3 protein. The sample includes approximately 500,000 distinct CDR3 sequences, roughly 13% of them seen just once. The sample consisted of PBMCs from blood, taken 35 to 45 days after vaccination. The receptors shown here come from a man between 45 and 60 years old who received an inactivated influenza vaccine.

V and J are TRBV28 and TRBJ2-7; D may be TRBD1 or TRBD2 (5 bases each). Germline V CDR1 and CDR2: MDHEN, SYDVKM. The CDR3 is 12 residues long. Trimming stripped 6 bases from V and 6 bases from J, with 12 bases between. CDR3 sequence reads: CASSLPGTEQYF. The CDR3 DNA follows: TGTGCCAGCAGCCTCCCCGGGACCGAGCAGTACTTC.

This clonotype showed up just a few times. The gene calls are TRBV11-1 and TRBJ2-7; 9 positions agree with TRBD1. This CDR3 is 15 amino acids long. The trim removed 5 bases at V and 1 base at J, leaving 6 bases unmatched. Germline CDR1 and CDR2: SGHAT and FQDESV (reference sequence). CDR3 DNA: TGTGCCAGCAGCCCTTTGGGACAGGGTTCCTACGAGCAGTACTTC. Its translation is CASSPLGQGSYEQYF.

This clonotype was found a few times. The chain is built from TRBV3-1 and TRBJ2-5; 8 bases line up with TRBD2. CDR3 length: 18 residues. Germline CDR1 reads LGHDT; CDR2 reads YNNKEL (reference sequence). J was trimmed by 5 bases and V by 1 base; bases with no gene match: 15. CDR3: CASSQGSGGLLIPETQYF. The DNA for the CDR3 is TGTGCCAGCAGCCAAGGTTCGGGAGGGCTGTTAATTCCCGAGACCCAGTACTTC.

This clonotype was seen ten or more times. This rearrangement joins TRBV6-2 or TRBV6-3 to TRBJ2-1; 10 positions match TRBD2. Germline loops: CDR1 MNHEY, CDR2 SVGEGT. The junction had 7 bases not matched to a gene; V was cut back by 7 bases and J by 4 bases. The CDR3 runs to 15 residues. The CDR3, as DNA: TGTGCCAGCACGACATGGACTAGCGGTTACAATGAGCAGTTCTTC. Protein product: CASTTWTSGYNEQFF.

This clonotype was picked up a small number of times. The CDR3: CASSGGSSGTDTQYF. CDR3 in DNA: TGCGCCAGCAGCGGGGGGAGTAGCGGCACAGATACGCAGTATTTT. The chain links TRBV5-1 to TRBJ2-3; the D gene is possibly TRBD2 (6 bases). Germline V gene sequence: CDR1 SGHRS, CDR2 YFSETQ. V was shortened by 4 bases and J by 1 base, with 13 bases between the two germline ends. This CDR3 contains 15 residues.

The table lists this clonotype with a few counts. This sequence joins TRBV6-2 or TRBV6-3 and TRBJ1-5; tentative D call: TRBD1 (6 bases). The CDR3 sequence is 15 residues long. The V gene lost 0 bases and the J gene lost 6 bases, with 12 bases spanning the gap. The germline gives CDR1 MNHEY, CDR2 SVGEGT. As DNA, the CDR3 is TGTGCCAGCAGTTACTCGAGGGGGAATGGTCAGCCCCAGCATTTT. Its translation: CASSYSRGNGQPQHF.

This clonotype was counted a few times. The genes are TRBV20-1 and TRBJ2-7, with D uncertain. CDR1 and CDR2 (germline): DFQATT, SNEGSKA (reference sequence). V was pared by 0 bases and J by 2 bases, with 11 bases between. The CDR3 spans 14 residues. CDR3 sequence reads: CSARDPRRTYEQYF. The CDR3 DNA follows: TGCAGTGCTAGAGATCCCCGCCGAACCTACGAGCAGTACTTC.

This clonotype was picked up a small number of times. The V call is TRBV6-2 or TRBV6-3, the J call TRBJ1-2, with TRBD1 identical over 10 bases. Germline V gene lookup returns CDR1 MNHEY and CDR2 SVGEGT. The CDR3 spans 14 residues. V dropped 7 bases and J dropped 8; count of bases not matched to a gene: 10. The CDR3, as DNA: TGTGCCAGCACCGCCCCCGACAGGGGGCAAGGCTACACCTTC. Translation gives CASTAPDRGQGYTF.

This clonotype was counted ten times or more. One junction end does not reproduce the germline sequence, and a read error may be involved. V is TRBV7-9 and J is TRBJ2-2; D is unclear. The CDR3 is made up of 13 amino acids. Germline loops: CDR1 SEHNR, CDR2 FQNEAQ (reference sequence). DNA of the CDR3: TGCGCCAGCAGCCTTTCCGGGACCGGGGAGCTGTTTTTT. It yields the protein CASSLSGTGELFF. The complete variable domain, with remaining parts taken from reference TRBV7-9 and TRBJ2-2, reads DTGVSQNPRHKITKRGQNVTFRCDPISEHNRLYWYRQTLGQGPEFLTYFQNEAQLEKSRLLSDRFSAERPKGSFSTLEIQRTEQGDSAMYLCASSLSGTGELFFGEGSRLTVL.

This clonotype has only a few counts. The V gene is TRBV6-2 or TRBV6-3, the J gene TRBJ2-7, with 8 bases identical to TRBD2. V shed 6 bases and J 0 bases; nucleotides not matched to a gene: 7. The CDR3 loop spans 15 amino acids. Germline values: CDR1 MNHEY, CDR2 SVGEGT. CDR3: CASSRLATSSYEQYF. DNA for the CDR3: TGTGCCAGCAGCCGACTAGCGACGAGCTCCTACGAGCAGTACTTC.

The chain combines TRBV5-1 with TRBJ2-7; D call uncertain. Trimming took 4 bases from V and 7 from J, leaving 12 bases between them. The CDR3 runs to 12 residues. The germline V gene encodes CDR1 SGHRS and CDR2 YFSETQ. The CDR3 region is CASSLTMGEQYF. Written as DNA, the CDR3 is TGCGCCAGCAGCCTGACAATGGGGGAGCAGTACTTC.

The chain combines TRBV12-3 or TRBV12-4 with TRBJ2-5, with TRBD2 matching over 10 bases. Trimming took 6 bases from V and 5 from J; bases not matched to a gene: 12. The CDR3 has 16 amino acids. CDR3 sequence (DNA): TGTGCCAGCAGCTTGGGGAGCGGGAGGGCCTCGGAGACCCAGTACTTC. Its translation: CASSLGSGRASETQYF.

Written as DNA, the CDR3 is TGCGCCAGCAGCCAAGATTATCGAGGGCTCTATGGCTACACCTTC. Residues: CASSQDYRGLYGYTF. The gene calls are TRBV4-3 and TRBJ1-2; D gene ambiguous. V lost 0 bases and J 4 bases, leaving 12 bases between the germline ends. The germline gives CDR1 LGHNA, CDR2 YSLEER. The CDR3 totals 15 residues.

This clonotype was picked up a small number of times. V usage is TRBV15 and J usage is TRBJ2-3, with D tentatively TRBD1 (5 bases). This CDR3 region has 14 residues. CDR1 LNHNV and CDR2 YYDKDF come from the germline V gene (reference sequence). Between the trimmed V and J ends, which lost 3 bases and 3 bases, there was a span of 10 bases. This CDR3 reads CATSRTQGTDTQYF. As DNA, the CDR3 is TGTGCCACCAGCAGGACCCAGGGTACAGATACGCAGTATTTT.

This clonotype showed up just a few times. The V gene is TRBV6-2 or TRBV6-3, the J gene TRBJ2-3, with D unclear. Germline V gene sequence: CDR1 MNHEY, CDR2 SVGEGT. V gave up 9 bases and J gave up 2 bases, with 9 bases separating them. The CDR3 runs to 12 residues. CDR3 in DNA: TGTGCCAGTAACAGTAACACAGATACGCAGTATTTT. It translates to CASNSNTDTQYF.

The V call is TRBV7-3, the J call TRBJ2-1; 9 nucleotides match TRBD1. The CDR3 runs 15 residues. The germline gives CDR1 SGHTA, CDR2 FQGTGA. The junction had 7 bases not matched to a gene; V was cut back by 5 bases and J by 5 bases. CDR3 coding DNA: TGTGCCAGCAGCACACAGGGGGCGCGGAACAATGAGCAGTTCTTC. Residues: CASSTQGARNNEQFF.

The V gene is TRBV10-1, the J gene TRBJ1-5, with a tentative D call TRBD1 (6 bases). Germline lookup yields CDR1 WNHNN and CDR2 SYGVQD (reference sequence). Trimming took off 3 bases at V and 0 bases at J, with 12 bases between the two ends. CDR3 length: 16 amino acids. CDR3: CASSDSGTCSNQPQHF. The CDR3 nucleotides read TGCGCCAGCAGTGACTCCGGGACATGTAGCAATCAGCCCCAGCATTTT.

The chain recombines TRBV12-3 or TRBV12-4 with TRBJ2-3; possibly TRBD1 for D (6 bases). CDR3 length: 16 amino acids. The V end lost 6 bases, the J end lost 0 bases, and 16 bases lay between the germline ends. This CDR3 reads CASRPDTGPSTDTQYF. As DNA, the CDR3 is TGTGCCAGCAGGCCCGACACAGGGCCTAGCACAGATACGCAGTATTTT.

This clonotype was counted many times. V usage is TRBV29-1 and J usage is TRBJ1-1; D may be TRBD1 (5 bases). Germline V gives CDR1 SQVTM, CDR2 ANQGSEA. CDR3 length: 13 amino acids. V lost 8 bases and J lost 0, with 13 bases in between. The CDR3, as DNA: TGCAGCACGACTGGGGGTATGAACACTGAAGCTTTCTTT. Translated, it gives CSTTGGMNTEAFF.

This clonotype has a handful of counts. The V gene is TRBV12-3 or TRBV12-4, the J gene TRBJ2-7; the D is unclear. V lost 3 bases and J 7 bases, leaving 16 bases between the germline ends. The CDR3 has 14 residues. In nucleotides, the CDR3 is TGTGCCAGCAGTTTCTACCCGGCCCGTAGGGAGCAGTACTTC. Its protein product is CASSFYPARREQYF.

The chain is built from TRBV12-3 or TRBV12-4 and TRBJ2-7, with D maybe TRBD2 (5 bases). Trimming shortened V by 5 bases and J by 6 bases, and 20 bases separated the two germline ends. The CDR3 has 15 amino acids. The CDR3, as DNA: TGTGCCAGCAGTCCCCTGGCGGCGAGGGCCTCCGAGCAGTACTTC. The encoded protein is CASSPLAARASEQYF.

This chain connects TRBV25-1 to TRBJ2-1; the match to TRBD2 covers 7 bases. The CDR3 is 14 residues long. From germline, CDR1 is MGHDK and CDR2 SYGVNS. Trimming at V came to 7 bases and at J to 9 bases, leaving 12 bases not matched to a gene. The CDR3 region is CASTGLEGIGEQFF. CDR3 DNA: TGTGCCAGCACCGGACTAGAGGGTATAGGTGAGCAGTTCTTC.

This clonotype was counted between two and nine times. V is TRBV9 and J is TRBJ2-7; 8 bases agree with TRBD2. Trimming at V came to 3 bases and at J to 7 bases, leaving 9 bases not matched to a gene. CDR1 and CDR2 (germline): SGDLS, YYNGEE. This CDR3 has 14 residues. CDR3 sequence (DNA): TGTGCCAGCAGCGCCCGCGGACTAGCCGGGGAGCAGTACTTC. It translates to CASSARGLAGEQYF. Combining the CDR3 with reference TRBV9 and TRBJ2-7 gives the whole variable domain DSGVTQTPKHLITATGQRVTLRCSPRSGDLSVYWYQQSLDQGLQFLIQYYNGEERAKGNILERFSAQQFPDLHSELNLSSLELGDSALYFCASSARGLAGEQYFGPGTRLTVT.